The 22 T cell receptor beta chains reported below all come from one sample, sequenced in a study of T cell responses to AZD1222 COVID-19 vaccine (dated by TCRdb to about 2021). The library was built by means of the immunoSEQ multiplex PCR assay. The immuneACCESS repertoire file appears here via TCRdb, limited to in-frame rearrangements. These files lack a portion of the clones; in checked studies, under half of the deficit traces to unresolved V genes, and the cause of the others is not known. In all, the sample holds more than 150,000 clones, and approximately 91% of those were seen once. Around 3.6% of the sample comes from the top ten. The time point label on this specimen signifies: about 28 days (+/-7) after the second vaccine dose. Source: peripheral blood, taken 28 days after the second AZD1222 dose. Receptors originate from an adult who received the AZD1222 COVID-19 vaccine.

The rearrangement links TRBV7-2 to TRBJ2-5; D is perhaps TRBD1 or TRBD2 (5 bases each). Trimming pared 5 bases from V and 5 bases from J, leaving 15 bases between. The germline V gene has CDR1 SGHTA and CDR2 FQGNSA. CDR3 length: 14 residues. CDR3 bases: TGTGCCAGCAGCAGACCGGGGCCCTCGGAGACCCAGTACTTC. Its protein is CASSRPGPSETQYF.

The chain couples TRBV5-8 to TRBJ1-3; D gene uncertain. Trimming removed 0 bases at V and 0 bases at J, with 7 bases between. Germline CDR1 and CDR2: SGHTS and YDEGEE. The CDR3 totals 15 residues. CDR3 residues: CASSLGRLSGNTIYF. The DNA for the CDR3 is TGTGCCAGCAGCTTGGGACGGCTCTCTGGAAACACCATATATTTT.

This clone was observed a single time. The chain has TRBV5-1 and TRBJ2-1; TRBD2 is a possible D gene (6 bases). CDR3 size: 14 residues. Trimming shortened V by 4 bases and J by 6 bases, and 14 bases separated the two germline ends. Looked up from germline, CDR1 is SGHRS and CDR2 is YFSETQ. The DNA of the CDR3 is TGCGCCAGCAGCCCACCGGGACTTGGCAATGAGCAGTTCTTC. Encoded protein: CASSPPGLGNEQFF. The full variable domain, completed using reference TRBV5-1 and TRBJ2-1, is KAGVTQTPRYLIKTRGQQVTLSCSPISGHRSVSWYQQTPGQGLQFLFEYFSETQRNKGNFPGRFSGRQFSNSRSEMNVSTLELGDSALYLCASSPPGLGNEQFFGPGTRLTVL.

V gene TRBV19 combines with J gene TRBJ1-5; D unresolved. The CDR3 is made up of 18 amino acids. V lost 1 base and J lost 0, with 16 bases in between. Germline-derived CDR1 and CDR2 are LNHDA and SQIVND (reference sequence). The CDR3 nucleotides are TGTGCCAGTAGTATAGGGGGATCTAGGCTCTATAGCAATCAGCCCCAGCATTTT. Its translation is CASSIGGSRLYSNQPQHF. The full variable domain, completed using reference TRBV19 and TRBJ1-5, is DGGITQSPKYLFRKEGQNVTLSCEQNLNHDAMYWYRQDPGQGLRLIYYSQIVNDFQKGDIAEGYSVSREKKESFPLTVTSAQKNPTAFYLCASSIGGSRLYSNQPQHFGDGTRLSIL.

CDR3 residues: CASSQDWGGYTF. The CDR3 nucleotides are TGTGCCAGCAGCCAAGATTGGGGAGGCTACACCTTC. V usage is TRBV14 and J usage is TRBJ1-2; D uncertain. This CDR3 spans 12 amino acids. The germline V gene has CDR1 SGHDN and CDR2 FVKESK. V lost 0 bases, J lost 8 bases, and 7 bases lay in between.

The chain carries TRBV19 and TRBJ2-2; TRBD2 agrees at 7 bases. Per the germline V gene, CDR1 is LNHDA and CDR2 is SQIVND (reference sequence). The CDR3 is made up of 14 amino acids. V was pared by 6 bases and J by 2 bases, with 3 bases of the junction left unmatched. The CDR3: CASSRDYNTGELFF. The CDR3 nucleotides read TGTGCCAGTAGCCGGGACTACAACACCGGGGAGCTGTTTTTT.

The chain combines TRBV27 with TRBJ1-6; D remains unclear. Germline V gene sequence: CDR1 MNHEY, CDR2 SMNVEV (reference sequence). V gave up 6 bases and J gave up 0 bases, with 12 bases separating them. The CDR3 covers 16 residues. The CDR3 sequence is CASRPLGSSYNSPLHF. The DNA of the CDR3 is TGTGCCAGCAGGCCTCTGGGGAGCTCCTATAATTCACCCCTCCACTTT.

Only one count was recorded for this clone. The chain is built from TRBV19 and TRBJ1-5; the D gene is possibly TRBD1 (5 bases). The ends were cut back, 6 bases at V and 0 bases at J, with 24 bases in the middle. The CDR3 is 19 amino acids. The germline gives CDR1 LNHDA, CDR2 SQIVND (reference sequence). CDR3 sequence (DNA): TGTGCCAGTAGCCGCCAGGTTGGACGGACAACATATAGCAATCAGCCCCAGCATTTT. Encoded protein: CASSRQVGRTTYSNQPQHF. Full variable domain (remainder filled in from reference TRBV19 and TRBJ1-5): DGGITQSPKYLFRKEGQNVTLSCEQNLNHDAMYWYRQDPGQGLRLIYYSQIVNDFQKGDIAEGYSVSREKKESFPLTVTSAQKNPTAFYLCASSRQVGRTTYSNQPQHFGDGTRLSIL.

This rearrangement joins TRBV11-2 to TRBJ2-2; no clear D. The V gene lost 1 base and the J gene lost 8 bases, with 5 bases spanning the gap. Germline V gene sequence: CDR1 SGHAT, CDR2 FQNNGV. The CDR3 is 12 residues long. The DNA of the CDR3 is TGTGCCAGCAGCTTAGGGATTGGGGAGCTGTTTTTT. Translation: CASSLGIGELFF.

This chain uses TRBV10-3 with TRBJ2-5; either TRBD1 or TRBD2 may fit D (6 bases each). CDR1 and CDR2 from the germline V gene are ENHRY and SYGVKD. Trimming stripped 3 bases from V and 5 bases from J, with 13 bases between. The CDR3 length is 14 residues. The CDR3 DNA follows: TGTGCCATCAGTGAAGCCGGGGGCCTTGAGACCCAGTACTTC. Translation: CAISEAGGLETQYF.

V and J are TRBV5-5 and TRBJ2-2, with D perhaps TRBD1 or TRBD2 (5 bases each). Germline V CDR1 and CDR2: SGHKS, YYEKEE (reference sequence). The CDR3 extends over 13 amino acids. The V and J ends lost 7 bases and 1 base respectively, with 8 bases between them. The CDR3 loop reads CASVGVNTGELFF. Written as DNA, the CDR3 is TGTGCCAGCGTGGGGGTGAACACCGGGGAGCTGTTTTTT.

This clone was seen more than once but under ten times. The chain uses TRBV30 and TRBJ1-2; 8 nucleotides align to TRBD1. Germline CDR1 GTSNPN, CDR2 SVGIG (reference sequence). V was pared by 5 bases and J by 4 bases, with 6 bases of the junction left unmatched. The CDR3 is 13 residues long. CDR3 amino acids: CAWETGTGYGYTF. The CDR3 DNA is TGTGCCTGGGAAACCGGGACAGGCTATGGCTACACCTTC. Full variable domain (missing parts from reference TRBV30 and TRBJ1-2): SQTIHQWPATLVQPVGSPLSLECTVEGTSNPNLYWYRQAAGRGLQLLFYSVGIGQISSEVPQNLSASRPQDRQFILSSKKLLLSDSGFYLCAWETGTGYGYTFGSGTRLTVV.

This rearrangement joins TRBV9 to TRBJ2-1, with D unclear. Between the trimmed V and J ends, which lost 4 bases and 4 bases, there was a span of 27 bases. CDR1 is SGDLS and CDR2 is YYNGEE in the germline V gene. This CDR3 region has 19 residues. The CDR3 bases are TGTGCCAGCAGCCTTAGACGAATTGGACCTTACCAAACATACAATGAGCAGTTCTTC. Protein sequence: CASSLRRIGPYQTYNEQFF.

CDR3 residues: CARSLALSGRWNQPQHF. The CDR3 nucleotides read TGTGCCAGAAGCTTGGCTCTGTCAGGGCGATGGAATCAGCCCCAGCATTTT. The J gene is TRBJ1-5, the V gene TRBV5-3; D possibly corresponds to TRBD1 (5 bases). TRBV5-3 is recorded as an ORF, its role being uncertain. Trimming pared 0 bases from V and 4 bases from J, leaving 17 bases between. There are 17 residues in the CDR3.

The rearrangement uses TRBV29-1 and TRBJ2-3; D may be TRBD1 (6 bases). This CDR3 contains 15 residues. V was pared by 6 bases and J by 5 bases, with 21 bases between. Germline V CDR1 and CDR2: SQVTM, ANQGSEA. Here the CDR3 DNA reads TGCAGCGTGGCCCGTTGGACAGACGTACAAGATACGCAGTATTTT. It encodes CSVARWTDVQDTQYF.

The chain carries TRBV28 and TRBJ1-3; D not resolved. Germline CDR1 reads MDHEN; CDR2 reads SYDVKM. Trimming pared 3 bases from V and 4 bases from J, leaving 10 bases between. The CDR3 consists of 14 residues. The CDR3 nucleotides read TGTGCCAGCAGTTTCTACATGGGCGGAAACACCATATATTTT. Residues: CASSFYMGGNTIYF.

This chain links TRBV5-6 with TRBJ2-1; no definite D call. The CDR3 runs 12 residues. V lost 10 bases, J lost 9 bases, and 17 bases lay in between. Germline V gene sequence: CDR1 SGHDT, CDR2 YYEEEE. The CDR3 DNA follows: TGTGCCGCCCAGGCCCCCTACGGTGAGCAGTTCTTC. It translates to CAAQAPYGEQFF.

The chain carries TRBV30 and TRBJ2-7; D unclear. The CDR3 spans 12 residues. Germline V gene sequence: CDR1 GTSNPN, CDR2 SVGIG (reference sequence). Trimming cost V 1 base and J 3 bases, with 7 bases left between them. The CDR3 is CAWSGIDYEQYF. The DNA for the CDR3 is TGTGCCTGGAGTGGCATCGACTACGAGCAGTACTTC.

In this sample, this clone turned up once. This chain joins TRBV12-3 or TRBV12-4 and TRBJ1-1, with 7 bases that match TRBD1. The CDR3 is 13 residues long. The J segment lost 5 bases and the V segment lost 7 bases, leaving 7 bases of the junction unmatched. The chain's CDR3 is CASTLQGNTEAFF. The CDR3 nucleotides read TGTGCCAGCACCTTACAGGGGAATACTGAAGCTTTCTTT.

This rearrangement joins TRBV7-8 to TRBJ2-7; 8 positions agree with TRBD1. V lost 5 bases to trimming and J lost 0 bases; unmatched junction nucleotides: 6. Germline CDR1 SGHVS, CDR2 FQNEAQ. This CDR3 contains 15 residues. The CDR3 coding sequence is TGTGCCAGCAGCGACCGGGACAGGAGCTCCTACGAGCAGTACTTC. Protein: CASSDRDRSSYEQYF.

The chain has TRBV5-1 and TRBJ2-3; D not certain. The CDR3 is made up of 16 amino acids. Per germline, CDR1 SGHRS and CDR2 YFSETQ. Trimming removed 0 bases at V and 0 bases at J, with 11 bases between. The CDR3 bases are TGCGCCAGCAGCTTGGGGCGCGGCACTAGCACAGATACGCAGTATTTT. This gives the protein CASSLGRGTSTDTQYF. Supplemented by reference TRBV5-1 and TRBJ2-3, the full variable domain reads KAGVTQTPRYLIKTRGQQVTLSCSPISGHRSVSWYQQTPGQGLQFLFEYFSETQRNKGNFPGRFSGRQFSNSRSEMNVSTLELGDSALYLCASSLGRGTSTDTQYFGPGTRLTVL.

This rearrangement joins TRBV28 to TRBJ1-6, with TRBD1 as a possible D gene (5 bases). Between the trimmed V and J ends, which lost 5 bases and 10 bases, there was a span of 21 bases. Germline assignment: CDR1 MDHEN and CDR2 SYDVKM. There are 16 residues in the CDR3. This CDR3 reads CASSTWRGGSGSPLHF. Here the CDR3 DNA reads TGTGCCAGCAGTACATGGCGTGGGGGTTCCGGATCACCCCTCCACTTT.